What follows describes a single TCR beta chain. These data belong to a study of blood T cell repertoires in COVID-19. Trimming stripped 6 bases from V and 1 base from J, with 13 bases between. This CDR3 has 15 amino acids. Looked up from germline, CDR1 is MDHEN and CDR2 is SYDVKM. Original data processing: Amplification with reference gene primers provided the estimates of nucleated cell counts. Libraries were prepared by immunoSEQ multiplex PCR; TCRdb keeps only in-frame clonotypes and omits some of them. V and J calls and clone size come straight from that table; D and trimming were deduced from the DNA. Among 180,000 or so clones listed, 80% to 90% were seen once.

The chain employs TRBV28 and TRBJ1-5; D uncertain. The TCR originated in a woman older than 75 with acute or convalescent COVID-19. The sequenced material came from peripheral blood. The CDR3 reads CASSLVDGSNQPQHF. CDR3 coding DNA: TGTGCCAGCAGCCTCGTCGACGGGAGCAATCAGCCCCAGCATTTT.